The TCR beta chain under discussion was sequenced for a study of vaccination and CD4 T cells after COVID-19. Study summary: The convalescents included six males and four females, and among them two were Hispanic while seven were Caucasian.

A remark on this clonotype: The target antigen is unknown.

Sequencing of the DNA from cultured CD4+ T cells was carried out with the Oncomine TCR Beta short-read assay. TCRdb redid the calling of the PCR reads with MiXCR, one entry per CDR3 protein. Here the sample spans 8,500 to 9,500 distinct CDR3 sequences, 60% being singletons. The germline V gene encodes CDR1 DFQATT and CDR2 SNEGSKA (reference sequence). This CDR3 spans 15 amino acids. The V gene end was trimmed by 3 bases and the J gene end by 6 bases; junction bases not matched to a gene: 10. Sample treatment: roughly ten-day PBMC culture with coronavirus spike peptide pools or control peptides (ViraFEST assay).

The V and J genes are TRBV20-1 and TRBJ1-5; 8 bases line up with TRBD1. This TCR was recovered from a human donor with COVID-19. The sample was cultured CD4+ T cells from blood, taken after SARS-CoV-2 vaccination. CDR3 sequence reads: CSASSLRGRFQPQHF. In DNA, the CDR3 is TGCAGTGCTAGTTCCCTCAGGGGGCGGTTTCAGCCCCAGCATTTT.